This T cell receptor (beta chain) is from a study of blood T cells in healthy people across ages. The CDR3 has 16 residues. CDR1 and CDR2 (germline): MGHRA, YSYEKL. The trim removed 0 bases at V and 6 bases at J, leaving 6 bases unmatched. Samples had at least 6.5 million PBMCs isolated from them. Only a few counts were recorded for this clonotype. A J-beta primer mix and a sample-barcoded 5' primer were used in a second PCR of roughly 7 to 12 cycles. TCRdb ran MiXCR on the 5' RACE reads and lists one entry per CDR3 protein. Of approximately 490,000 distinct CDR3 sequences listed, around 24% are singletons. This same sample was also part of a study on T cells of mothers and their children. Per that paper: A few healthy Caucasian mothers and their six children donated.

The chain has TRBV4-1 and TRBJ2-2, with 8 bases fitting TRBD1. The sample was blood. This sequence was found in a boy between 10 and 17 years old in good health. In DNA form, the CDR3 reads TGCGCCAGCAGCCAAGAGCTGGACAGGGCTTCCGGGGAGCTGTTTTTT. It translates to CASSQELDRASGELFF.